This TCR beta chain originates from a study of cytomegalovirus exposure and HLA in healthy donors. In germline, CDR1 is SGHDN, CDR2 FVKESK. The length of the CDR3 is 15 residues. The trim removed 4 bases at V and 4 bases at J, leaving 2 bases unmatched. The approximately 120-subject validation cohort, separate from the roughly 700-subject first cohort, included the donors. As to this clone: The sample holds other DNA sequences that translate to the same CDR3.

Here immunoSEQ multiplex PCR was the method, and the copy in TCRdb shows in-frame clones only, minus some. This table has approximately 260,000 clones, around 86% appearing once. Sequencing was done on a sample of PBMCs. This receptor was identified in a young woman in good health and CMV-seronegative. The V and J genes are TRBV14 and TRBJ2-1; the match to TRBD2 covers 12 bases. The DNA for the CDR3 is TGTGCCAGCAGCCCCCTAGCGGGGGGGTACAATGAGCAGTTCTTC. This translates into CASSPLAGGYNEQFF.